This is a list of T cell receptor beta chains from one sample in a study of Ad26.COV2.S vaccination and SARS-CoV-2 variants. TCRdb's table, derived via immunoSEQ multiplex PCR, lists solely in-frame clones and lacks some. The data show some 290,000 clones, over 80% seen once. Sequences were derived from peripheral blood, sampled in a trial of Ad26.COV2.S vaccine versus placebo. The receptors were gathered from a person between 18 and 59 years old who received the Ad26.COV2.S COVID-19 vaccine or a placebo. Both conserved end residues are part of each CDR3. A D gene is named only where the DNA matches it firmly. Rows give clone size only sometimes, using once, few, many, or a class for an expanded clone.

V: TRBV19; length: 15; J: TRBJ2-7; size: once; D: NA; CDR3: CASTPGGHGLYEQYF; DNA: TGTGCCAGTACACCAGGTGGGCATGGTCTCTACGAGCAGTACTTC
V: TRBV5-4; length: 15; J: TRBJ2-1; size: NA; D: TRBD2; CDR3: CASSFRTREYNEQFF; DNA: TGTGCCAGCAGCTTTAGGACTAGGGAGTACAATGAGCAGTTCTTC
V: TRBV6-1; length: 15; J: TRBJ2-1; size: medium-sized; D: TRBD2; CDR3: CASSELAGGYNEQFF; DNA: TGTGCCAGCAGTGAACTAGCGGGGGGGTACAATGAGCAGTTCTTC
V: TRBV20-1; length: 13; J: TRBJ2-5; size: once; D: NA; CDR3: CSASKGGFETQYF; DNA: TGCAGTGCTAGTAAGGGGGGCTTCGAGACCCAGTACTTC
V: TRBV5-5; length: 17; J: TRBJ1-3; size: NA; D: NA; CDR3: CASSSPRWQPEGNTIYF; DNA: TGTGCCAGCAGCTCCCCCAGATGGCAGCCGGAGGGAAACACCATATATTTT
V: TRBV6-1; length: 14; J: TRBJ1-2; size: once; D: NA; CDR3: CASSEGHGNYGYTF; DNA: TGTGCCAGCAGTGAAGGGCACGGGAACTATGGCTACACCTTC
V: TRBV11-2; length: 15; J: TRBJ1-1; size: NA; D: NA; CDR3: CASSLRGTPYTEAFF; DNA: TGTGCCAGCAGCCTAAGGGGGACACCTTACACTGAAGCTTTCTTT
V: TRBV27; length: 14; J: TRBJ1-4; size: NA; D: NA; CDR3: CASSSYGGREKLFF; DNA: TGTGCCAGCAGTTCGTATGGGGGAAGAGAAAAACTGTTTTTT
V: TRBV7-8; length: 13; J: TRBJ2-2; size: NA; D: NA; CDR3: CASSLRGTGELFF; DNA: TGTGCCAGCAGCTTGCGGGGCACCGGGGAGCTGTTTTTT
V: TRBV12-3/TRBV12-4; length: 13; J: TRBJ2-1; size: NA; D: NA; CDR3: CASSLERGWRQFF; DNA: TGTGCCAGCAGTTTAGAGAGGGGTTGGAGACAGTTCTTC
V: TRBV25-1; length: 14; J: TRBJ2-5; size: NA; D: NA; CDR3: CASSLPGLEETQYF; DNA: TGTGCCAGCTCCCTCCCAGGGTTGGAAGAGACCCAGTACTTC
V: TRBV3-1/TRBV3-2; length: 16; J: TRBJ2-7; size: NA; D: TRBD2; CDR3: CASSPRLAGATYEQYF; DNA: TGTGCCAGCAGCCCCCGACTAGCGGGCGCAACCTACGAGCAGTACTTC
V: TRBV6-1; length: 13; J: TRBJ1-5; size: NA; D: NA; CDR3: CASSEYLGQPQHF; DNA: TGTGCCAGCAGTGAATACTTGGGTCAGCCCCAGCATTTT
V: TRBV4-1; length: 16; J: TRBJ2-1; size: NA; D: TRBD2; CDR3: CASSPGASGGYNEQFF; DNA: TGCGCCAGCAGCCCGGGAGCTAGCGGGGGATACAATGAGCAGTTCTTC
V: TRBV6-5; length: 13; J: TRBJ2-5; size: NA; D: NA; CDR3: CASSMGGLETQYF; DNA: TGTGCCAGCAGTATGGGGGGACTAGAGACCCAGTACTTC
V: TRBV5-1; length: 15; J: TRBJ1-2; size: NA; D: NA; CDR3: CASSFSRDGSYGYTF; DNA: TGCGCCAGCAGCTTTTCCAGGGATGGTAGCTATGGCTACACCTTC
V: TRBV4-2; length: 14; J: TRBJ2-1; size: few; D: NA; CDR3: CASSQEVNSNLPFF; DNA: TGTGCCAGCAGCCAAGAAGTCAATAGTAATCTCCCGTTCTTC
V: TRBV7-8; length: 16; J: TRBJ1-1; size: NA; D: NA; CDR3: CASSLAPGNVGTEAFF; DNA: TGTGCCAGCAGCTTAGCTCCGGGGAACGTTGGCACTGAAGCTTTCTTT
V: TRBV3-1/TRBV3-2; length: 12; J: TRBJ1-3; size: NA; D: NA; CDR3: CASSLAGNTIYF; DNA: TGTGCCAGCAGCCTTGCCGGAAACACCATATATTTT
V: TRBV5-5; length: 15; J: TRBJ1-5; size: few; D: NA; CDR3: CASSLGSAHNMPQHF; DNA: TGTGCCAGCAGCCTGGGGTCCGCCCATAATATGCCCCAGCATTTT
V: TRBV27; length: 15; J: TRBJ1-1; size: NA; D: TRBD1; CDR3: CASRRDRGLGTEAFF; DNA: TGTGCCAGCAGAAGGGACAGGGGTCTGGGGACTGAAGCTTTCTTT
V: TRBV5-1; length: 14; J: TRBJ2-3; size: NA; D: NA; CDR3: CASRSGGYTDTQYF; DNA: TGCGCCAGCCGATCGGGGGGCTACACAGATACGCAGTATTTT
V: TRBV19; length: 18; J: TRBJ2-3; size: NA; D: TRBD2; CDR3: CASSKLTSGGPSENTQYF; DNA: TGTGCCAGTAGTAAGCTAACTAGCGGGGGGCCCTCAGAAAATACGCAGTATTTT
V: TRBV6-5; length: 11; J: TRBJ2-5; size: NA; D: NA; CDR3: CASSYSKTQYF; DNA: TGTGCCAGCAGTTACTCGAAGACCCAGTACTTC
V: TRBV11-3; length: 15; J: TRBJ2-7; size: NA; D: TRBD1; CDR3: CASSPRTGGSYEQYF; DNA: TGTGCCAGCAGCCCAAGGACAGGGGGCTCCTACGAGCAGTACTTC
V: TRBV18; length: 15; J: TRBJ2-2; size: NA; D: NA; CDR3: CASSPRTGNTGELFF; DNA: TGTGCCAGCTCACCACGGACGGGGAACACCGGGGAGCTGTTTTTT
V: TRBV5-1; length: 18; J: TRBJ2-5; size: once; D: TRBD1; CDR3: CASSPPPGDRPPQETQYF; DNA: TGCGCCAGCAGCCCCCCTCCTGGGGACAGGCCACCTCAAGAGACCCAGTACTTC
V: TRBV2; length: 13; J: TRBJ1-5; size: once; D: TRBD1; CDR3: CASMGQAGQPQHF; DNA: TGTGCCAGCATGGGACAGGCGGGTCAGCCCCAGCATTTT
V: TRBV2; length: 13; J: TRBJ1-2; size: NA; D: NA; CDR3: CASSGETGRGYTF; DNA: TGTGCCAGCAGTGGAGAAACAGGGAGAGGCTACACCTTC
V: TRBV12-3/TRBV12-4; length: 13; J: TRBJ2-5; size: NA; D: NA; CDR3: CASLSSLGKTQYF; DNA: TGTGCCAGCCTAAGTTCTTTGGGCAAGACCCAGTACTTC
V: TRBV6-4; length: 14; J: TRBJ1-2; size: once; D: NA; CDR3: CASSPGGGNYGYTF; DNA: TGTGCCAGCAGCCCTGGAGGGGGTAACTATGGCTACACCTTC
V: TRBV5-5; length: 17; J: TRBJ2-7; size: NA; D: NA; CDR3: CASSSLQGGRSSYEQYF; DNA: TGTGCCAGCAGCTCCCTGCAGGGGGGCCGGAGCTCCTACGAGCAGTACTTC
V: TRBV9; length: 16; J: TRBJ2-7; size: NA; D: TRBD2; CDR3: CASSVAASGGLYEQYF; DNA: TGTGCCAGCAGCGTAGCGGCTAGCGGGGGGCTCTACGAGCAGTACTTC
V: TRBV28; length: 14; J: TRBJ2-7; size: NA; D: NA; CDR3: CASTAVKSLRGQYF; DNA: TGTGCCAGCACGGCAGTGAAGTCCCTACGAGGGCAGTACTTC
V: TRBV4-1; length: 16; J: TRBJ1-5; size: NA; D: NA; CDR3: CASSQVLRQDGQPQHF; DNA: TGCGCCAGCAGCCAAGTATTACGGCAGGATGGGCAGCCCCAGCATTTT
V: TRBV2; length: 13; J: TRBJ1-1; size: NA; D: NA; CDR3: CASCRQSGPEAFF; DNA: TGTGCCAGCTGCCGCCAGTCTGGTCCTGAAGCTTTCTTT
V: TRBV2; length: 15; J: TRBJ2-1; size: NA; D: NA; CDR3: CASSTAGWRNNEQFF; DNA: TGTGCCAGCAGCACCGCAGGGTGGAGGAACAATGAGCAGTTCTTC
V: TRBV6-4; length: 16; J: TRBJ1-5; size: NA; D: TRBD1; CDR3: CASMGSYRGRGQPQHF; DNA: TGTGCCAGCATGGGATCCTACAGGGGACGCGGTCAGCCCCAGCATTTT
V: TRBV6-5; length: 13; J: TRBJ1-6; size: NA; D: NA; CDR3: CATGPTYNSPLHF; DNA: TGTGCCACCGGACCGACCTATAATTCACCCCTCCACTTT
V: TRBV4-1; length: 15; J: TRBJ2-7; size: NA; D: NA; CDR3: CASSHNRDTFYEQYF; DNA: TGCGCCAGCAGCCACAACCGGGACACCTTCTACGAGCAGTACTTC
V: TRBV7-3; length: 16; J: TRBJ1-1; size: NA; D: NA; CDR3: CASSLESPRPNTEAFF; DNA: TGTGCCAGCAGCTTAGAGTCCCCAAGGCCGAACACTGAAGCTTTCTTT
V: TRBV20-1; length: 14; J: TRBJ2-7; size: NA; D: NA; CDR3: CSASTTGYTYEQYF; DNA: TGCAGTGCTAGTACAACAGGGTACACCTACGAGCAGTACTTC
V: TRBV4-1; length: 13; J: TRBJ1-1; size: NA; D: NA; CDR3: CASSQEDFTEAFF; DNA: TGCGCCAGCAGCCAAGAGGATTTTACTGAAGCTTTCTTT